The 31 T cell receptor beta chains below were found in one sample sequenced in a study of blood T cell repertoires in COVID-19. Clones were read by immunoSEQ multiplex PCR, and TCRdb kept only the in-frame ones, dropping some. Altogether around 340,000 clones are present, roughly 86% being singletons, with the ten largest covering 0.95% to 1.1%. The specimen was PBMCs or T cells enriched from blood (not recorded which). The receptors derive from a woman younger than 45 who had been exposed to COVID-19.

The rearrangement joins TRBV5-6 to TRBJ2-4; no reliable D call. The CDR3 is made up of 18 amino acids. Looked up from germline, CDR1 is SGHDT and CDR2 is YYEEEE. Trimming cost V 4 bases and J 5 bases, with 25 bases left between them. The CDR3, as DNA: TGTGCCAGCAGCATATTGGCCCCCAGGCACCCCTTCGAAAACATTCAGTACTTC. This translates into CASSILAPRHPFENIQYF.

This clone was found once. The chain uses TRBV3-1 (or the pseudogene TRBV3-2) and TRBJ2-3; the D gene is possibly TRBD2 (5 bases). The germline V gene encodes CDR1 LGHDT and CDR2 YNNKEL (reference sequence). V lost 0 bases and J 0 bases, leaving 10 bases between the germline ends. The CDR3 loop spans 16 amino acids. CDR3 coding DNA: TGTGCCAGCAGCCAAGAGGCTAGCCTAAGCACAGATACGCAGTATTTT. Its protein product is CASSQEASLSTDTQYF.

V is TRBV6-1 and J is TRBJ2-7; no reliable D call. The V end was cut by 1 base, the J end by 2 bases, with 12 bases between. The germline V gene has CDR1 MNHNS and CDR2 SASEGT. This CDR3 has 15 amino acids. CDR3 nucleotides: TGTGCCAGCAGTGAAGTCACGGAGAGCGCCTACGAGCAGTACTTC. Translated, it gives CASSEVTESAYEQYF.

This clone came up a few times. The chain combines TRBV7-9 with TRBJ2-7, with 9 bases fitting TRBD1. With V trimmed by 6 bases and J by 0 bases, 3 bases remained unmatched. Germline CDR1 reads SEHNR; CDR2 reads FQNEAQ (reference sequence). CDR3 length: 14 residues. CDR3 amino acids: CASSPTGGSYEQYF. In DNA, the CDR3 is TGTGCCAGCAGTCCGACAGGGGGCTCCTACGAGCAGTACTTC.

V gene TRBV27 combines with J gene TRBJ2-1; 9 nucleotides line up with TRBD2. CDR3 length: 17 amino acids. Trimming removed 2 bases from V and 1 base from J; junction bases left unmatched: 6. In germline, CDR1 is MNHEY, CDR2 SMNVEV (reference sequence). The CDR3: CASSLQIAGVSYNEQFF. CDR3 sequence (DNA): TGTGCCAGCAGTTTACAGATAGCGGGAGTGTCCTACAATGAGCAGTTCTTC.

This rearrangement joins TRBV6-6 to TRBJ2-7; TRBD1 aligns across 7 bases. This CDR3 comprises 14 residues. Germline-derived CDR1 and CDR2 are MNHNY and SVGAGI (reference sequence). Trimming removed 6 bases from V and 2 bases from J; junction bases left unmatched: 7. The CDR3 spells CASSDTGVAYEQYF. In nucleotides, the CDR3 is TGTGCCAGCAGCGATACAGGGGTAGCCTACGAGCAGTACTTC.

The chain has TRBV30 and TRBJ2-5; 10 positions match TRBD2. V was clipped by 3 bases and J by 7 bases; unmatched bases: 8. This CDR3 has 14 amino acids. Germline values: CDR1 GTSNPN, CDR2 SVGIG (reference sequence). CDR3 sequence (DNA): TGTGCCTGGAGGGCTAGCGGGAGTTTGGGGACCCAGTACTTC. Encoded protein: CAWRASGSLGTQYF.

This clone has more than one count but fewer than ten. The DNA for the CDR3 is TGTGCCAGCAGTTTAGGGTCCGCGGGCCCGAACTATGGCTACACCTTC. This gives the protein CASSLGSAGPNYGYTF. J is TRBJ1-2 and V is TRBV28; D is uncertain. The V gene lost 2 bases and the J gene lost 2 bases, with 15 bases spanning the gap. There are 16 residues in the CDR3. Germline V lookup: CDR1 MDHEN, CDR2 SYDVKM.

V usage is TRBV23-1 and J usage is TRBJ2-7; 14 positions agree with TRBD2. TRBV23-1 is an ORF, and what it does is uncertain. The CDR3 sequence is 20 residues long. With V trimmed by 3 bases and J by 7 bases, 20 bases remained unmatched. The CDR3 sequence is CASSHPRTSGRHPRKGEQYF. In DNA form, the CDR3 reads TGCGCCAGCAGTCACCCGCGGACTAGCGGGAGGCACCCCCGTAAAGGGGAGCAGTACTTC.

This rearrangement joins TRBV27 to TRBJ2-7, with 10 bases that match TRBD1. The germline CDR1 and CDR2 sequences are MNHEY and SMNVEV (reference sequence). The CDR3 totals 15 residues. J lost 4 bases, V lost 4 bases, and 7 bases had no gene match. The CDR3 loop is CASSSRDRGGYEQYF. The CDR3 DNA is TGTGCCAGCAGTTCCCGGGACAGGGGAGGTTACGAGCAGTACTTC.

This clone appeared a few times. The chain joins TRBV10-1 to TRBJ2-7; the match to TRBD2 covers 10 bases. Germline V gene data show CDR1 as WNHNN and CDR2 as SYGVQD (reference sequence). The CDR3 extends over 13 amino acids. After removal of 5 bases from V and 3 bases from J, the junction contained 1 base not matched to a gene. In nucleotides, the CDR3 is TGCGCCAGCAGTCCTAGCGGGAGCTACGAGCAGTACTTC. Protein product: CASSPSGSYEQYF.

V usage is TRBV5-1 and J usage is TRBJ1-4, with TRBD1 identical over 9 bases. This CDR3 is 15 amino acids long. Losses at the gene ends were 4 bases for V and 5 bases for J; bases not matched to a gene: 6. Germline CDR1 SGHRS, CDR2 YFSETQ. CDR3: CASSAGQGGNEKLFF. DNA for the CDR3: TGCGCCAGCAGCGCGGGACAGGGAGGAAATGAAAAACTGTTTTTT.

In its sample, this clone was seen a few times. The V gene is TRBV27, the J gene TRBJ2-1, with 12 bases identical to TRBD2. The CDR3 consists of 14 residues. Germline CDR1 is MNHEY and CDR2 is SMNVEV (reference sequence). V lost 6 bases and J lost 7; bases outside the gene matches: 4. CDR3 loop: CASRTSGSVNEQFF. The CDR3 nucleotides are TGTGCCAGCAGGACTAGCGGGAGTGTGAATGAGCAGTTCTTC.

V is TRBV11-3 and J is TRBJ2-7; D ambiguous. CDR3 length: 13 residues. Deletions cut 2 bases from V and 2 bases from J, with 7 bases between. CDR1 and CDR2 (germline): SGHNT, YENEEA. Written as DNA, the CDR3 is TGTGCCAGCAGCTTAAACATACCCTACGAGCAGTACTTC. It encodes CASSLNIPYEQYF.

This chain connects TRBV7-2 to TRBJ2-2; D is perhaps TRBD2 (5 bases). CDR3 length: 16 amino acids. Germline CDR1 and CDR2: SGHTA and FQGNSA. V gave up 4 bases and J gave up 0 bases, with 12 bases separating them. In DNA form, the CDR3 reads TGTGCCAGCAGCTCCGCCGGGATATCGAACACCGGGGAGCTGTTTTTT. Its translation is CASSSAGISNTGELFF.

The sample holds a few counts of this clone. This sequence joins TRBV5-1 and TRBJ2-3, with D possibly TRBD1 on 6 matching bases. Trimming stripped 4 bases from V and 2 bases from J, with 14 bases between. In germline, CDR1 is SGHRS, CDR2 YFSETQ. The CDR3 loop spans 15 amino acids. The CDR3 is CASSRFRDTTDTQYF. In DNA, the CDR3 is TGCGCCAGCAGCCGGTTCCGGGACACCACAGATACGCAGTATTTT.

The chain couples TRBV28 to TRBJ2-1; 7 bases align to TRBD2. Germline values: CDR1 MDHEN, CDR2 SYDVKM. There are 15 residues in the CDR3. The V gene end was trimmed by 2 bases and the J gene end by 8 bases; junction bases not matched to a gene: 9. CDR3 sequence (DNA): TGTGCCAGCAGTTTAGGGCTAGCGGAGGCCTATGAGCAGTTCTTC. Protein sequence: CASSLGLAEAYEQFF.

For this clone: The germline gene is not matched at one end of the junction; a read error may be the cause. The genes are TRBV7-7 and TRBJ2-2, with 8 bases matching TRBD2. CDR3 size: 16 residues. The germline V gene has CDR1 SSHAT and CDR2 FNYEAQ (reference sequence). The CDR3 sequence is CASSLASSGIIGELFF. In DNA form, the CDR3 reads TGTGCTAGCAGCTTAGCGAGTAGCGGGATTATCGGGGAGCTGTTTTTT. Based on the CDR3 plus reference TRBV7-7 and TRBJ2-2, the full variable domain is GAGVSQSPRYKVTKRGQDVTLRCDPISSHATLYWYQQALGQGPEFLTYFNYEAQPDKSGLPSDRFSAERPEGSISTLTIQRTEQRDSAMYRCASSLASSGIIGELFFGEGSRLTVL.

This clone was detected a few times. This sequence joins TRBV7-8 and TRBJ1-4; D unresolved. This CDR3 region has 13 residues. The ends were cut back, 1 base at V and 7 bases at J, with 7 bases in the middle. Germline CDR1 SGHVS, CDR2 FQNEAQ. In nucleotides, the CDR3 is TGTGCCAGCAGCTTAGTATTGGCTGAAAAACTGTTTTTT. Protein sequence: CASSLVLAEKLFF. The full variable domain, rest sourced from reference TRBV7-8 and TRBJ1-4, is GAGVSQSPRYKVAKRGQDVALRCDPISGHVSLFWYQQALGQGPEFLTYFQNEAQLDKSGLPSDRFFAERPEGSVSTLKIQRTQQEDSAVYLCASSLVLAEKLFFGSGTQLSVL.

The chain combines TRBV7-8 with TRBJ1-4; D remains unclear. The CDR3 covers 13 residues. V dropped 9 bases and J dropped 1 base, with 9 bases sitting between them. CDR1 is SGHVS, CDR2 FQNEAQ, per germline. CDR3 protein: CASARLTNEKLFF. The CDR3 DNA sequence: TGTGCCAGTGCCAGGCTAACTAATGAAAAACTGTTTTTT. Drawing the rest from reference TRBV7-8 and TRBJ1-4, the complete variable domain is GAGVSQSPRYKVAKRGQDVALRCDPISGHVSLFWYQQALGQGPEFLTYFQNEAQLDKSGLPSDRFFAERPEGSVSTLKIQRTQQEDSAVYLCASARLTNEKLFFGSGTQLSVL.

V and J are TRBV6-5 and TRBJ2-7; D might be TRBD2 (6 bases). Trimming removed 4 bases at V and 2 bases at J, with 18 bases between. The germline V gene encodes CDR1 MNHEY and CDR2 SVGAGI. The CDR3 covers 16 residues. CDR3 protein: CASSSLALAPTYEQYF. DNA of the CDR3: TGTGCCAGCAGTTCCTTGGCGCTAGCGCCTACCTACGAGCAGTACTTC.

The chain couples TRBV29-1 to TRBJ2-6, with D possibly matching TRBD1 (6 bases). There are 14 residues in the CDR3. Germline V gene sequence: CDR1 SQVTM, CDR2 ANQGSEA. V dropped 4 bases and J dropped 2 bases, with 9 bases sitting between them. In nucleotides, the CDR3 is TGCAGCGTTGCCAGGGGTACTGGGGCCAACGTCCTGACTTTC. It specifies CSVARGTGANVLTF.

V is TRBV7-2 and J is TRBJ1-5; perhaps TRBD1 as D (5 bases). Germline V lookup: CDR1 SGHTA, CDR2 FQGNSA. The CDR3 is 14 residues long. Trimming stripped 2 bases from V and 9 bases from J, with 14 bases between. The chain's CDR3 is CASSLTGGLRPQHF. The CDR3 DNA reads TGTGCCAGCAGCTTAACCGGGGGTCTTCGGCCCCAGCATTTT. The whole variable domain, filled in from reference TRBV7-2 and TRBJ1-5, reads GAGVSQSPSNKVTEKGKDVELRCDPISGHTALYWYRQSLGQGLEFLIYFQGNSAPDKSGLPSDRFSAERTGGSVSTLTIQRTQQEDSAVYLCASSLTGGLRPQHFGDGTRLSIL.

The chain combines TRBV6-2 or TRBV6-3 with TRBJ2-7, with 12 positions matching TRBD2. In germline, CDR1 is MNHEY, CDR2 SVGEGT. The ends lost 6 bases at V and 9 bases at J; junction bases unmatched: 12. CDR3 size: 15 residues. Here the CDR3 reads CASSKRTSGTLGQYF. Written as DNA, the CDR3 is TGTGCCAGCAGCAAAAGGACTAGCGGGACTTTGGGGCAGTACTTC.

This chain joins TRBV5-1 and TRBJ1-1, with D hard to call. The germline gives CDR1 SGHRS, CDR2 YFSETQ. The length of the CDR3 is 14 residues. The ends were cut back, 6 bases at V and 0 bases at J, with 12 bases in the middle. DNA of the CDR3: TGCGCCAGCAACACAGACGGATTGAACACTGAAGCTTTCTTT. It translates to CASNTDGLNTEAFF.

V is TRBV5-1 and J is TRBJ1-4; a possible D gene is TRBD1 (5 bases). V was trimmed by 4 bases and J by 3 bases, leaving 13 bases between them. Germline CDR1 SGHRS, CDR2 YFSETQ. CDR3 size: 15 residues. CDR3 amino acids: CASSAQGGPNEKLFF. The CDR3 DNA follows: TGCGCCAGCAGCGCCCAGGGTGGCCCTAATGAAAAACTGTTTTTT.

The chain couples TRBV11-1 to TRBJ2-1, with D possibly being TRBD2 (5 bases). Germline V gives CDR1 SGHAT, CDR2 FQDESV (reference sequence). The V and J ends lost 1 base and 2 bases respectively, with 12 bases between them. The CDR3 is made up of 16 amino acids. CDR3 nucleotides: TGTGCCAGCAGCTTAGGCGCTAGCACCACCTACAATGAGCAGTTCTTC. Its translation is CASSLGASTTYNEQFF.

This rearrangement joins TRBV28 to TRBJ1-4, with 10 bases fitting TRBD1. V lost 4 bases and J lost 8; bases outside the gene matches: 10. The germline gives CDR1 MDHEN, CDR2 SYDVKM. This CDR3 is 16 amino acids long. CDR3 sequence reads: CASSWGATGGNEKLFF. The CDR3 DNA is TGTGCCAGCAGTTGGGGGGCGACAGGGGGCAACGAAAAACTGTTTTTT.

The chain carries TRBV7-8 and TRBJ2-1; 13 bases align to TRBD2. Germline V CDR1 and CDR2: SGHVS, FQNEAQ. There are 15 residues in the CDR3. The trim removed 2 bases at V and 7 bases at J, leaving 2 bases unmatched. The CDR3 loop is CASSLRLAGGNEQFF. The CDR3 bases are TGTGCCAGCAGCTTAAGACTAGCGGGAGGAAATGAGCAGTTCTTC.

The gene calls are TRBV7-2 and TRBJ1-2, with a tentative D call TRBD1 (5 bases). The length of the CDR3 is 14 residues. The V end was cut by 1 base, the J end by 1 base, with 7 bases between. CDR1 and CDR2 from the germline V gene are SGHTA and FQGNSA. CDR3 sequence: CASSLGQFNYGYTF. The CDR3 DNA reads TGTGCCAGCAGCTTAGGACAGTTTAACTATGGCTACACCTTC.

The chain carries TRBV28 and TRBJ1-1; D gene ambiguous. The CDR3 runs 14 residues. V dropped 4 bases and J dropped 1 base, with 10 bases sitting between them. Germline values: CDR1 MDHEN, CDR2 SYDVKM. The DNA of the CDR3 is TGTGCCAGCAGTTCCCTGAGGGCGAACACTGAAGCTTTCTTT. Translating gives CASSSLRANTEAFF.